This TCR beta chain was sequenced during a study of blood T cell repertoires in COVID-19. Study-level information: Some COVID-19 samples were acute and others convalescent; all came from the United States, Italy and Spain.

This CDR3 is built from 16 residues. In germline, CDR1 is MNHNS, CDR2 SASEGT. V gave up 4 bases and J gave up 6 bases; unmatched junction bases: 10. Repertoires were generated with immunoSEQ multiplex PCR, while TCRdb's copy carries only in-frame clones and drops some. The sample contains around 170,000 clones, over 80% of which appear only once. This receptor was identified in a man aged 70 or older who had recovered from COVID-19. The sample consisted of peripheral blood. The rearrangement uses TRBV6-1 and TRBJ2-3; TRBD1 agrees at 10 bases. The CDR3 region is CASSAAGQGYSDTQYF. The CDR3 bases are TGTGCCAGCAGTGCAGCGGGACAGGGGTATAGTGATACGCAGTATTTT.